These 29 T cell receptor beta chains originate from one sample sequenced in a study of early T cells in non-severe SARS-CoV-2 infection. TCRdb re-derived calls from the 5' RACE reads in MiXCR, one entry per CDR3 protein. Of fewer than 40,000 distinct CDR3 sequences listed, about 7% are singletons. This specimen consisted of whole blood, obtained at baseline. These receptors were obtained from an adult who was a healthcare worker with PCR-confirmed SARS-CoV-2 infection or an uninfected control (not recorded which).

This clonotype was seen only a few times. This sequence joins TRBV28 and TRBJ2-1; D gene unclear. Germline V lookup: CDR1 MDHEN, CDR2 SYDVKM. The CDR3 is made up of 14 amino acids. Trimming removed 7 bases from V and 0 bases from J, with 10 bases in between. CDR3 nucleotide sequence: TGTGCCAGCACTAGGGCGTACTCCTACAATGAGCAGTTCTTC. The encoded protein is CASTRAYSYNEQFF.

This clonotype was counted at least ten times. The rearrangement links TRBV10-3 to TRBJ1-1; D unclear. Trimming took off 3 bases at V and 1 base at J, with 12 bases between the two ends. The CDR3 consists of 15 residues. The germline CDR1 and CDR2 sequences are ENHRY and SYGVKD. This CDR3 reads CAISDLGTQNTEAFF. CDR3 nucleotides: TGTGCCATCAGTGATTTGGGCACACAGAACACTGAAGCTTTCTTT.

This chain connects TRBV11-3 to TRBJ2-5, with D possibly TRBD2 on 6 matching bases. Trimming pared 3 bases from V and 2 bases from J, leaving 16 bases between. CDR1 is SGHNT and CDR2 is YENEEA in the germline V gene. The CDR3 spans 16 residues. The CDR3 loop is CASSFPKWEEQETQYF. The CDR3 DNA reads as TGTGCCAGCAGCTTTCCCAAGTGGGAGGAGCAAGAGACCCAGTACTTC.

This clonotype was observed a handful of times. This chain connects TRBV12-3 or TRBV12-4 to TRBJ2-3, with 12 positions matching TRBD2. The V gene end was trimmed by 10 bases and the J gene end by 4 bases; junction bases not matched to a gene: 9. The CDR3 has 15 residues. The CDR3 loop is CATSGGLAGSDTQYF. The CDR3 region has the DNA TGTGCCACCTCGGGAGGACTAGCGGGGTCAGATACGCAGTATTTT.

This clonotype has more than one count but fewer than ten. The chain is built from TRBV29-1 and TRBJ1-3; 8 bases map to TRBD1. The CDR3 spans 16 residues. Germline CDR1 reads SQVTM; CDR2 reads ANQGSEA. V shed 0 bases and J 0 bases; nucleotides not matched to a gene: 4. The CDR3 sequence is CSVEDHRGSSGNTIYF. The CDR3, as DNA: TGCAGCGTTGAAGATCACAGGGGGAGCTCTGGAAACACCATATATTTT. Full variable domain (remainder filled in from reference TRBV29-1 and TRBJ1-3): SAVISQKPSRDICQRGTSLTIQCQVDSQVTMMFWYRQQPGQSLTLIATANQGSEATYESGFVIDKFPISRPNLTFSTLTVSNMSPEDSSIYLCSVEDHRGSSGNTIYFGEGSWLTVV.

This clonotype was counted only a few times. The V call is TRBV7-9, the J call TRBJ2-7; D is perhaps TRBD2 (5 bases). The germline gives CDR1 SEHNR, CDR2 FQNEAQ (reference sequence). The CDR3 totals 14 residues. V was shortened by 1 base and J by 2 bases, with 9 bases between the two germline ends. CDR3 sequence: CASSLVGGTYEQYF. The CDR3 coding sequence is TGTGCCAGCAGCTTAGTTGGAGGCACCTACGAGCAGTACTTC.

This chain uses TRBV13 with TRBJ2-3, with 14 bases identical to TRBD2. The V gene end was trimmed by 5 bases and the J gene end by 5 bases; junction bases not matched to a gene: 3. The germline V gene encodes CDR1 PRHDT and CDR2 FYEKMQ (reference sequence). This CDR3 region has 15 residues. The DNA of the CDR3 is TGTGCCAGCAGCCGGGGACTAGCGGGAGTAGATACGCAGTATTTT. Its translation is CASSRGLAGVDTQYF. The full variable domain, with the rest looked up from reference TRBV13 and TRBJ2-3, is AAGVIQSPRHLIKEKRETATLKCYPIPRHDTVYWYQQGPGQDPQFLISFYEKMQSDKGSIPDRFSAQQFSDYHSELNMSSLELGDSALYFCASSRGLAGVDTQYFGPGTRLTVL.

The CDR3 loop is CASSEVTGTGEETQYF. CDR3 sequence (DNA): TGTGCCAGCAGTGAAGTGACCGGGACAGGGGAAGAGACCCAGTACTTC. The V call is TRBV6-1, the J call TRBJ2-5, with 10 nucleotides matching TRBD1. Germline CDR1 reads MNHNS; CDR2 reads SASEGT. The V gene end was trimmed by 1 base and the J gene end by 3 bases; junction bases not matched to a gene: 5. The CDR3 has 16 residues.

The rearrangement uses TRBV5-6 and TRBJ1-5; tentatively, D is TRBD1 (5 bases). Germline V CDR1 and CDR2: SGHDT, YYEEEE. The CDR3 loop spans 13 amino acids. V dropped 4 bases and J dropped 4 bases, with 9 bases sitting between them. As DNA, the CDR3 is TGTGCCAGCAGCGTGGGGGTTAATCAGCCCCAGCATTTT. Amino acid sequence: CASSVGVNQPQHF.

The chain couples TRBV16 to TRBJ2-7, with D possibly matching TRBD1 (6 bases). Germline CDR1 is KGHSY and CDR2 is FQNENV. The CDR3 is made up of 15 amino acids. V shed 0 bases and J shed 1 base, with 10 bases lying between them. The CDR3 here is CASSQSGTRSYEQYF. CDR3 DNA: TGTGCCAGCAGCCAATCGGGGACAAGGTCCTACGAGCAGTACTTC.

This clonotype was seen repeatedly, ten times or more. The chain carries TRBV7-2 and TRBJ2-3; D uncertain. The germline V gene encodes CDR1 SGHTA and CDR2 FQGNSA. With 1 base removed from V and 0 bases from J, the gap between germline ends came to 20 bases. The CDR3 runs 19 residues. The CDR3 DNA follows: TGTGCCAGCAGCTTAGTATTCTTAGCTCGGCCGACTAGCACAGATACGCAGTATTTT. Translation gives CASSLVFLARPTSTDTQYF.

This clonotype has just a few counts. This chain connects TRBV9 to TRBJ1-2; D call uncertain. Germline CDR1 SGDLS, CDR2 YYNGEE. Trimming removed 0 bases from V and 5 bases from J, with 14 bases in between. The CDR3 loop spans 15 amino acids. The chain's CDR3 is CASSVALGHGYGYTF. CDR3 nucleotides: TGTGCCAGCAGCGTAGCTCTAGGGCACGGATATGGCTACACCTTC.

The chain links TRBV3-1 to TRBJ2-7, with TRBD1 identical over 10 bases. The J segment lost 1 base and the V segment lost 4 bases, leaving 4 bases of the junction unmatched. CDR1 is LGHDT, CDR2 YNNKEL, per germline (reference sequence). The length of the CDR3 is 15 residues. In nucleotides, the CDR3 is TGTGCCAGCAGCCCCCGGACAGGGGGGTCCTACGAGCAGTACTTC. Translation gives CASSPRTGGSYEQYF.

This clonotype was seen repeatedly, ten times or more. The chain couples TRBV6-6 to TRBJ2-2; 7 positions match TRBD2. This CDR3 is 13 amino acids long. Losses at the gene ends were 6 bases for V and 4 bases for J; bases not matched to a gene: 2. Germline V gene sequence: CDR1 MNHNY, CDR2 SVGAGI (reference sequence). The CDR3 region is CASRSSGTGELFF. The DNA for the CDR3 is TGTGCCAGCAGGTCTAGCGGCACCGGGGAGCTGTTTTTT.

This clonotype came up many times. The chain couples TRBV24-1 to TRBJ2-2; D is tentatively TRBD1 or TRBD2 (5 bases each). The germline CDR1 and CDR2 sequences are KGHDR and SFDVKD. The CDR3 sequence is 17 residues long. Trimming cost V 4 bases and J 1 base, with 15 bases left between them. CDR3 bases: TGTGCCACCAGTGACCCCGGGGCAGCGAAGAACACCGGGGAGCTGTTTTTT. It is translated as CATSDPGAAKNTGELFF.

This clonotype was seen repeatedly, ten times or more. The rearrangement uses TRBV20-1 and TRBJ2-6, with no clear D. CDR3 length: 13 amino acids. Trimming left V 6 bases short and J 4 bases short, with 10 bases between. The V gene's germline CDR1 is DFQATT and CDR2 SNEGSKA (reference sequence). CDR3 sequence (DNA): TGCAGTGCCCTCCGGGCGGGGGCCAACGTCCTGACTTTC. Encoded protein: CSALRAGANVLTF.

This clonotype has only a few counts. V usage is TRBV24-1 and J usage is TRBJ2-7; 9 bases align to TRBD1. After removal of 3 bases from V and 6 bases from J, the junction contained 2 bases not matched to a gene. Germline-derived CDR1 and CDR2 are KGHDR and SFDVKD. The length of the CDR3 is 13 residues. CDR3 residues: CATSDGTGLEQYV. CDR3 coding DNA: TGTGCCACCAGTGATGGGACAGGGCTCGAGCAGTACGTC.

This clonotype came up a few times. V gene TRBV20-1 combines with J gene TRBJ2-1; 10 bases are a match to TRBD2. CDR3 length equals 17 residues. Unmatched junction bases numbered 9, after V lost 0 bases and J lost 4 bases. CDR1 and CDR2 from the germline V gene are DFQATT and SNEGSKA (reference sequence). CDR3 coding DNA: TGCAGTGCTAGAGATCGCCCCCGGACTAGCGGATACAATGAGCAGTTCTTC. This codes for CSARDRPRTSGYNEQFF.

V usage is TRBV27 and J usage is TRBJ2-7; maybe TRBD1 (6 bases). The V end lost 6 bases, the J end lost 9 bases, and 15 bases lay between the germline ends. Germline V gene lookup returns CDR1 MNHEY and CDR2 SMNVEV (reference sequence). CDR3 size: 12 residues. The CDR3 region is CASSSTGGGQYF. The CDR3 region has the DNA TGTGCCAGCAGCTCGACAGGCGGCGGGCAGTACTTC.

This clonotype was observed a handful of times. The chain employs TRBV10-3 and TRBJ2-5; 8 nucleotides agree with TRBD2. Germline V gene lookup returns CDR1 ENHRY and CDR2 SYGVKD. The CDR3 consists of 15 residues. The trim removed 3 bases at V and 2 bases at J, leaving 5 bases unmatched. DNA for the CDR3: TGTGCCATCAGTGATTCGGGAGGGCCGCAAGAGACCCAGTACTTC. Translation: CAISDSGGPQETQYF.

This clonotype was detected ten times or more. The chain uses TRBV19 and TRBJ1-5, with D possibly matching TRBD1 (6 bases). Trimming shortened V by 5 bases and J by 0 bases, and 11 bases separated the two germline ends. The CDR3 loop spans 15 amino acids. Germline V gene sequence: CDR1 LNHDA, CDR2 SQIVND (reference sequence). The CDR3 DNA reads TGTGCCAGTAGTCCGGGACACGGTAGCAATCAGCCCCAGCATTTT. This sequence encodes CASSPGHGSNQPQHF.

This clonotype is termed medium-sized. The chain recombines TRBV7-2 with TRBJ1-6, with D maybe TRBD1 (5 bases). Germline values: CDR1 SGHTA, CDR2 FQGNSA. The V end was cut by 1 base, the J end by 9 bases, with 19 bases between. The CDR3 length is 17 residues. The CDR3 loop is CASSLEAGAVGSSPLHF. Written as DNA, the CDR3 is TGTGCCAGCAGCTTAGAGGCCGGGGCTGTAGGGAGTTCACCCCTCCACTTT.

The V and J genes are TRBV12-3 or TRBV12-4 and TRBJ1-6, with 7 nucleotides matching TRBD1. V gave up 6 bases and J gave up 6 bases; unmatched junction bases: 5. This CDR3 is 14 amino acids long. CDR3 sequence (DNA): TGTGCCAGCAGGGCGGGACAGTTTAATTCACCCCTCCACTTT. Residues: CASRAGQFNSPLHF.

This clonotype was found a few times. The J gene is TRBJ2-3, the V gene TRBV6-5, with 11 bases fitting TRBD2. CDR1 is MNHEY, CDR2 SVGAGI, per germline. This CDR3 spans 16 amino acids. V shed 2 bases, J shed 4 bases, and the junction held 5 bases outside the gene matches. The CDR3 bases are TGTGCCAGCAGTTACGGCCTAGCGGGAGGCCCAGATACGCAGTATTTT. Protein: CASSYGLAGGPDTQYF.

Many counts were recorded for this clonotype. This rearrangement joins TRBV4-3 to TRBJ1-3; D gene uncertain. CDR3 size: 13 residues. Germline V lookup: CDR1 LGHNA, CDR2 YSLEER. Trimming removed 0 bases at V and 9 bases at J, with 9 bases between. CDR3 residues: CASSQDSGRTIYF. The CDR3 DNA reads as TGCGCCAGCAGCCAAGATAGCGGGCGCACCATATATTTT.

Ten or more counts support this clonotype. The genes are TRBV12-3 or TRBV12-4 and TRBJ1-4; D is perhaps TRBD1 (5 bases). The germline V and J ends were trimmed by 5 bases and 5 bases, with 9 bases remaining between them. This CDR3 is 13 amino acids long. The CDR3 protein is CASSRQGNEKLFF. The CDR3 nucleotides read TGTGCCAGCAGTCGCCAGGGCAATGAAAAACTGTTTTTT.

This clonotype was observed at least ten times. The chain joins TRBV7-6 to TRBJ2-1, with TRBD2 matching over 10 bases. Germline loops: CDR1 SGHVS, CDR2 FNYEAQ. Trimming took 1 base from V and 8 from J; bases not matched to a gene: 5. The CDR3 runs 15 residues. CDR3 bases: TGTGCCAGCAGCTTAGGAGCGGGAGGGATGGATGAGCAGTTCTTC. Residues: CASSLGAGGMDEQFF. Based on the CDR3 plus reference TRBV7-6 and TRBJ2-1, the full variable domain is GAGVSQSPRYKVTKRGQDVALRCDPISGHVSLYWYRQALGQGPEFLTYFNYEAQQDKSGLPNDRFSAERPEGSISTLTIQRTEQRDSAMYRCASSLGAGGMDEQFFGPGTRLTVL.

The chain recombines TRBV28 with TRBJ1-1; 8 positions agree with TRBD1. CDR1 MDHEN and CDR2 SYDVKM come from the germline V gene. The CDR3 runs to 13 residues. The V and J ends lost 3 bases and 8 bases, in that order; junction bases with no gene match: 5. CDR3 nucleotide sequence: TGTGCCAGCAGTTTGGGAAACAGGGGGGAAGCTTTCTTT. It codes for CASSLGNRGEAFF. Looking up the rest from reference TRBV28 and TRBJ1-1 gives the full variable domain: DVKVTQSSRYLVKRTGEKVFLECVQDMDHENMFWYRQDPGLGLRLIYFSYDVKMKEKGDIPEGYSVSREKKERFSLILESASTNQTSMYLCASSLGNRGEAFFGQGTRLTVV.

This clonotype came up many times. The chain has TRBV10-3 and TRBJ1-4; tentatively, D is TRBD1 (6 bases). The CDR3 covers 16 residues. Germline V gives CDR1 ENHRY, CDR2 SYGVKD. The V and J ends lost 8 bases and 4 bases respectively, with 20 bases between them. Written as DNA, the CDR3 is TGTGCCATCGACCGACCACCAGACAGGCTTAATGAAAAACTGTTTTTT. Protein: CAIDRPPDRLNEKLFF.